Presented here are 30 T cell receptor beta chains from one specimen sequenced in a study of T-cell reconstitution after alpha-beta-depleted transplantation in children. General study findings and limits: It was newly produced T cells that mostly accounted for T-cell counts and diversity one year after transplant.

Preparation of the TCRbeta library involved a method that used unique molecular identifiers. One entry per CDR3 protein, called by TCRdb with MiXCR from the PCR reads. The repertoire includes about 300,000 distinct CDR3 sequences, 6.5% to 9% of them detected once, and approximately 9.1% sits in the top ten. Their antigens are not known. The sequencing used peripheral blood, collected 360 days after TCRalphabeta/CD19-depleted stem cell transplant. The receptors were gathered from a female patient under 10 years old who had a stem cell transplant for Fanconi anemia, so the T cells may come from the graft donor.

At least ten counts were recorded for this clonotype. Written as DNA, the CDR3 is TGTGCCAGCAGAAGACTCACCCGCTCCTACAATGAGCAGTTCTTC. Its protein is CASRRLTRSYNEQFF. The chain is built from TRBV6-2 or TRBV6-3 and TRBJ2-1; D is undetermined. Germline CDR1 and CDR2: MNHEY and SVGEGT. The V gene lost 6 bases and the J gene lost 0 bases, with 12 bases spanning the gap. CDR3 length: 15 residues.

V and J are TRBV30 and TRBJ2-7; maybe TRBD2 (5 bases). Germline values: CDR1 GTSNPN, CDR2 SVGIG (reference sequence). This CDR3 region has 14 residues. The CDR3 loop reads CAQGSQRTNYEQYF. The CDR3, as DNA: TGTGCTCAAGGGTCCCAGCGGACGAACTACGAGCAGTACTTC.

This clonotype was observed many times. The J gene is TRBJ2-7, the V gene TRBV20-1, with 10 bases matching TRBD2. CDR1 is DFQATT, CDR2 SNEGSKA, per germline (reference sequence). The CDR3 consists of 14 residues. V dropped 4 bases and J dropped 3; count of bases not matched to a gene: 6. Written as DNA, the CDR3 is TGCAGTGCTACCGGGACTAGCGTCAACTACGAGCAGTACTTC. Encoded protein: CSATGTSVNYEQYF.

CDR3 loop: CASSSRLASLAEQFF. The CDR3 bases are TGTGCCAGCAGCTCTAGACTAGCCTCCCTAGCTGAGCAGTTCTTC. V gene TRBV5-8 combines with J gene TRBJ2-1; 7 bases map to TRBD2. J gave up 9 bases and V 3 bases, and 12 bases lay outside the gene matches. CDR1 is SGHTS and CDR2 is YDEGEE in the germline V gene. This CDR3 contains 15 residues.

This clonotype has at least ten counts. The CDR3 DNA sequence: TGTGCCAGCAGGTTATCCGGGACTAGCGGGGGGGGTGAGCAGTTCTTC. It translates to CASRLSGTSGGGEQFF. The chain couples TRBV11-2 to TRBJ2-1, with 16 bases matching TRBD2. Germline V lookup: CDR1 SGHAT, CDR2 FQNNGV. The junction had 8 bases not matched to a gene; V was cut back by 6 bases and J by 9 bases. The CDR3 is 16 amino acids.

This clonotype was picked up many times. The chain links TRBV7-2 to TRBJ2-5; D is unclear. V lost 4 bases, J lost 2 bases, and 8 bases lay in between. The CDR3 is 13 amino acids. In germline, CDR1 is SGHTA, CDR2 FQGNSA. The CDR3 DNA is TGTGCCAGCAGCTCGACTCTGCAAGAGACCCAGTACTTC. Translating gives CASSSTLQETQYF. The full variable domain, rest sourced from reference TRBV7-2 and TRBJ2-5, is GAGVSQSPSNKVTEKGKDVELRCDPISGHTALYWYRQSLGQGLEFLIYFQGNSAPDKSGLPSDRFSAERTGGSVSTLTIQRTQQEDSAVYLCASSSTLQETQYFGPGTRLLVL.

This clonotype has more than one count but fewer than ten. The rearrangement uses TRBV18 and TRBJ2-4; no clear D gene. The CDR3 covers 13 residues. The germline V gene encodes CDR1 KGHSH and CDR2 LQKENI. V was cut by 3 bases and J by 9 bases, with 12 bases left in between. CDR3 loop: CASSPKSMAIQYF. The DNA of the CDR3 is TGTGCCAGCTCACCGAAAAGCATGGCCATTCAGTACTTC.

This clonotype was seen ten or more times. This chain joins TRBV29-1 and TRBJ2-7, with TRBD1 matching over 7 bases. The V segment lost 1 base and the J segment 2 bases; nucleotides outside the gene matches: 2. The CDR3 runs 13 residues. CDR1 is SQVTM and CDR2 is ANQGSEA in the germline V gene. CDR3 amino acids: CSVEGQGTYEQYF. CDR3 coding DNA: TGCAGCGTTGAAGGACAGGGTACCTACGAGCAGTACTTC.

At least ten counts were recorded for this clonotype. The V call is TRBV6-1, the J call TRBJ1-5; no reliable D call. This CDR3 spans 13 amino acids. The ends were cut back, 6 bases at V and 2 bases at J, with 8 bases in the middle. From germline, CDR1 is MNHNS and CDR2 SASEGT. The CDR3, as DNA: TGTGCCAGCAGCCGCCAGGGCAATCAGCCCCAGCATTTT. Its translation is CASSRQGNQPQHF.

This clonotype was observed a few times. The chain carries TRBV6-1 and TRBJ1-4, with 7 bases fitting TRBD1. Trimming at V came to 2 bases and at J to 7 bases, leaving 7 bases not matched to a gene. The germline V gene has CDR1 MNHNS and CDR2 SASEGT. CDR3 length: 15 residues. The CDR3 sequence is CASSELRQGGEKLFF. For the CDR3, the DNA is TGTGCCAGCAGTGAATTGAGACAGGGAGGTGAAAAACTGTTTTTT.

There are many counts of this clonotype. V is TRBV7-9 and J is TRBJ2-1; D perhaps matches TRBD2 (7 bases). Germline V gives CDR1 SEHNR, CDR2 FQNEAQ (reference sequence). The CDR3 consists of 17 residues. Trimming cost V 1 base and J 1 base, with 14 bases left between them. CDR3 residues: CASSLGLAGASYNEQFF. The CDR3 nucleotides are TGTGCCAGCAGCTTAGGGCTGGCGGGGGCATCCTACAATGAGCAGTTCTTC.

There are many counts of this clonotype. The gene calls are TRBV29-1 and TRBJ2-4; 10 bases are a match to TRBD1. Trimming removed 6 bases from V and 6 bases from J; junction bases left unmatched: 8. This CDR3 contains 14 residues. From germline, CDR1 is SQVTM and CDR2 ANQGSEA. CDR3: CSVTGTGALNIQYF. CDR3 DNA: TGCAGCGTAACAGGGACAGGGGCTTTAAACATTCAGTACTTC.

This clonotype was observed at least ten times. The rearrangement joins TRBV20-1 to TRBJ2-2; 8 nucleotides line up with TRBD2. CDR1 is DFQATT, CDR2 SNEGSKA, per germline (reference sequence). This CDR3 has 14 residues. The trim removed 5 bases at V and 2 bases at J, leaving 4 bases unmatched. CDR3 protein: CSAHGLANTGELFF. The CDR3 nucleotides read TGCAGTGCTCACGGACTAGCCAACACCGGGGAGCTGTTTTTT.

In this sample, this clonotype turned up many times. The chain is built from TRBV5-1 and TRBJ2-2; D gene unclear. Trimming took off 4 bases at V and 6 bases at J, with 16 bases between the two ends. This CDR3 is built from 15 residues. Germline CDR1 SGHRS, CDR2 YFSETQ. CDR3 coding DNA: TGCGCCAGCAGCCCACAACTCACCCGCGCCGGGGAGCTGTTTTTT. It specifies CASSPQLTRAGELFF.

This clonotype was observed many times. The chain links TRBV12-3 or TRBV12-4 to TRBJ1-5; D not certain. V was cut by 2 bases and J by 3 bases, with 11 bases left in between. CDR3 length: 15 amino acids. The CDR3 reads CASSLRSGYNQPQHF. Written as DNA, the CDR3 is TGTGCCAGCAGTTTAAGATCTGGGTACAATCAGCCCCAGCATTTT.

This clonotype was counted at least ten times. The chain carries TRBV6-5 and TRBJ2-6; D is possibly TRBD2 (5 bases). Germline V gene data show CDR1 as MNHEY and CDR2 as SVGAGI. Trimming shortened V by 2 bases and J by 0 bases, and 8 bases separated the two germline ends. This CDR3 contains 16 residues. The DNA for the CDR3 is TGTGCCAGCAGTTACGCCCGGGACTCTGGGGCCAACGTCCTGACTTTC. Its translation is CASSYARDSGANVLTF.

The chain joins TRBV20-1 to TRBJ1-4; unclear D gene. The CDR3 runs 14 residues. Trimming shortened V by 5 bases and J by 8 bases, and 18 bases separated the two germline ends. Germline values: CDR1 DFQATT, CDR2 SNEGSKA (reference sequence). Here the CDR3 DNA reads TGCAGTGCTGGAGCAGGTTCCACGGGGGAAAAACTGTTTTTT. It translates to CSAGAGSTGEKLFF.

This clonotype was counted a few times. This chain uses TRBV27 with TRBJ1-5; D is uncertain. Germline V lookup: CDR1 MNHEY, CDR2 SMNVEV (reference sequence). CDR3 size: 16 residues. V was shortened by 5 bases and J by 0 bases, with 14 bases between the two germline ends. The CDR3 DNA follows: TGTGCCAGCAGTATAGACCGCCCGTATAGCAATCAGCCCCAGCATTTT. It yields the protein CASSIDRPYSNQPQHF.

Many counts were recorded for this clonotype. This chain connects TRBV7-2 to TRBJ2-4; maybe TRBD1 (5 bases). The CDR3 sequence is 16 residues long. The germline V gene has CDR1 SGHTA and CDR2 FQGNSA. The V end was cut by 1 base, the J end by 0 bases, with 10 bases between. CDR3 region: CASSLGQPLAKNIQYF. The CDR3, as DNA: TGTGCCAGCAGCTTAGGACAGCCTCTAGCCAAAAACATTCAGTACTTC.

The chain joins TRBV4-1 to TRBJ2-3; D is perhaps TRBD2 (5 bases). V gave up 4 bases and J gave up 0 bases, with 11 bases separating them. This CDR3 is built from 15 residues. Germline loops: CDR1 MGHRA, CDR2 YSYEKL. The CDR3 sequence: CASSPPGVSTDTQYF. For the CDR3, the DNA is TGCGCCAGCAGCCCGCCCGGGGTGAGCACAGATACGCAGTATTTT.

The table lists this clonotype with many counts. The V gene is TRBV10-1, the J gene TRBJ2-3; 9 positions match TRBD2. Germline CDR1 is WNHNN and CDR2 is SYGVQD (reference sequence). CDR3 length: 16 residues. V gave up 3 bases and J gave up 3 bases; unmatched junction bases: 7. The CDR3 loop is CASSDGLAGRTDTQYF. In DNA form, the CDR3 reads TGCGCCAGCAGTGATGGCCTAGCGGGAAGAACAGATACGCAGTATTTT.

This clonotype was recorded at least ten times. This rearrangement joins TRBV12-3 or TRBV12-4 to TRBJ2-7, with a weak D call TRBD2 (6 bases). The ends were cut back, 6 bases at V and 3 bases at J, with 18 bases in the middle. The CDR3 contains 15 residues. The chain's CDR3 is CASRERLGSFYEQYF. The CDR3 coding sequence is TGTGCCAGCAGAGAACGACTAGGGTCGTTCTACGAGCAGTACTTC.

This clonotype was recorded at least ten times. The chain combines TRBV5-5 with TRBJ1-5; unclear D gene. The CDR3 covers 14 residues. V was cut by 1 base and J by 6 bases, with 11 bases left in between. CDR1 is SGHKS, CDR2 YYEKEE, per germline (reference sequence). CDR3 amino acids: CASSLLAAGQPQHF. CDR3 nucleotides: TGTGCCAGCAGCTTGTTAGCTGCTGGTCAGCCCCAGCATTTT.

The chain combines TRBV18 with TRBJ2-3, with 9 bases matching TRBD1. Germline assignment: CDR1 KGHSH and CDR2 LQKENI. The CDR3 has 15 amino acids. V lost 2 bases, J lost 5 bases, and 5 bases stayed unmatched. The DNA of the CDR3 is TGTGCCAGCTCACCAAGGACAGGGGTGTTAGATACGCAGTATTTT. Residues: CASSPRTGVLDTQYF.

This clonotype came up a few times. This chain links TRBV4-2 with TRBJ2-1, with 8 bases identical to TRBD2. The CDR3 runs to 12 residues. J lost 14 bases, V lost 1 base, and 4 bases had no gene match. Germline-derived CDR1 and CDR2 are LGHNA and YNFKEQ. The CDR3 DNA reads TGTGCCAGCAGCCAAGCGGGGGGGCCGGAGTTCTTC. Its translation is CASSQAGGPEFF.

This clonotype has ten or more counts. V and J are TRBV28 and TRBJ2-7; D unclear. Deletions cut 2 bases from V and 1 base from J, with 12 bases between. CDR1 and CDR2 from the germline V gene are MDHEN and SYDVKM. This CDR3 comprises 15 residues. As DNA, the CDR3 is TGTGCCAGCAGTTTAGTTCTTTCACTATCCTACGAGCAGTACTTC. Amino acid sequence: CASSLVLSLSYEQYF.

J is TRBJ2-7 and V is TRBV10-1, with 8 bases matching TRBD1. V was clipped by 6 bases and J by 3 bases; unmatched bases: 10. The CDR3 covers 15 residues. Looked up from germline, CDR1 is WNHNN and CDR2 is SYGVQD (reference sequence). In nucleotides, the CDR3 is TGCGCCAGCAGGGAGGACAGGGCGGTTAGCTACGAGCAGTACTTC. It is translated as CASREDRAVSYEQYF.

This clonotype came up a few times. The V call is TRBV5-4, the J call TRBJ2-7; tentatively, D is TRBD1 (5 bases). Germline V gene sequence: CDR1 SGHNT, CDR2 YYREEE (reference sequence). CDR3 length equals 14 residues. Deletions cut 1 base from V and 2 bases from J, with 10 bases between. This CDR3 is CASSLRTPAYEQYF. In DNA, the CDR3 is TGTGCCAGCAGCTTGAGGACACCAGCCTACGAGCAGTACTTC.

This clonotype was observed at least ten times. V is TRBV11-2 and J is TRBJ1-1; D call uncertain. V was cut by 5 bases and J by 8 bases, with 12 bases left in between. The germline CDR1 and CDR2 sequences are SGHAT and FQNNGV. The CDR3 sequence is 12 residues long. CDR3 bases: TGTGCCAGCAGCGCCGTATGGCAAGAAGCTTTCTTT. This sequence encodes CASSAVWQEAFF.

This clonotype was found many times. V and J are TRBV12-3 or TRBV12-4 and TRBJ2-3, with 9 bases fitting TRBD2. This CDR3 has 16 amino acids. The ends lost 5 bases at V and 0 bases at J; junction bases unmatched: 6. The CDR3 spells CASSPSSGASTDTQYF. DNA for the CDR3: TGTGCCAGCAGTCCTTCTAGCGGGGCGAGCACAGATACGCAGTATTTT.